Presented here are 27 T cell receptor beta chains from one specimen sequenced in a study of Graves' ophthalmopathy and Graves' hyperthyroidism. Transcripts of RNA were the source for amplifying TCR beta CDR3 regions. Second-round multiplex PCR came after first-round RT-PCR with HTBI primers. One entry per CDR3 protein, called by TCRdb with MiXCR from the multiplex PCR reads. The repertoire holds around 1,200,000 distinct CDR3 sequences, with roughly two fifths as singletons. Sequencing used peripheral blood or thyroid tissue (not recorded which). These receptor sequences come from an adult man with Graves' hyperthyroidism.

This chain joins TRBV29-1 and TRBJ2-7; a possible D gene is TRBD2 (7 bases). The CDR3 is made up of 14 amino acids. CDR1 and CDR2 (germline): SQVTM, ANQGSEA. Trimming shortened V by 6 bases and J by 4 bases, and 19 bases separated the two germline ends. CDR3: CSVQEGGARYEQYF. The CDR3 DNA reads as TGCAGCGTCCAAGAGGGGGGGGCTCGATACGAGCAGTACTTC.

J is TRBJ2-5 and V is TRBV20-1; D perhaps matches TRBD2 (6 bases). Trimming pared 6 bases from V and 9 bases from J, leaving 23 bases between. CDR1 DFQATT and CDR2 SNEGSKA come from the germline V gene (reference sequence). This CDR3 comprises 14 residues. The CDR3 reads CSAGRLRGGTAQYF. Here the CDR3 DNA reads TGCAGTGCCGGGCGACTACGCGGCGGGACGGCCCAGTACTTC.

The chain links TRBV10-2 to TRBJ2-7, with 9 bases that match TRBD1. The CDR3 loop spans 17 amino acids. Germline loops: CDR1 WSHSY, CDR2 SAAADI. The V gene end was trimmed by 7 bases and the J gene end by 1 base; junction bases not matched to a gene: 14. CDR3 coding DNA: TGCGCCAGCACCCTTGATTGGGGGGACAGGGCTTCCTACGAGCAGTACTTC. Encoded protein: CASTLDWGDRASYEQYF.

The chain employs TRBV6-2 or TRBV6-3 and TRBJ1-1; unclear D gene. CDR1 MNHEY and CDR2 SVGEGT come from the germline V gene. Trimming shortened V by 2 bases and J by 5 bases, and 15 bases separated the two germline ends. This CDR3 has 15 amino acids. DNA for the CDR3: TGTGCCAGCAGTTACACGACATCCCTTGGAACTGAAGCTTTCTTT. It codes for CASSYTTSLGTEAFF.

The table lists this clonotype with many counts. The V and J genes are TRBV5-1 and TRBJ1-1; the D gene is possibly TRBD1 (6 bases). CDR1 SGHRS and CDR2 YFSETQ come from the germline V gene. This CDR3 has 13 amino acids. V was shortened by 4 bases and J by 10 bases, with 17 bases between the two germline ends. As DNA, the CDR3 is TGCGCCAGCAGCGGACGGACAGAGGCGCGAGCTTTCTTT. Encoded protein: CASSGRTEARAFF.

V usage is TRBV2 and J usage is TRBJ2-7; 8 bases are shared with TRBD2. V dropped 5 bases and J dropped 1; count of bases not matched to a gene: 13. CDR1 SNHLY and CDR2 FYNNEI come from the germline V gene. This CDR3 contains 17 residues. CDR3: CASSLWGTRRVSYEQYF. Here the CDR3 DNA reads TGTGCCAGCAGTTTATGGGGGACTAGGAGAGTATCCTACGAGCAGTACTTC.

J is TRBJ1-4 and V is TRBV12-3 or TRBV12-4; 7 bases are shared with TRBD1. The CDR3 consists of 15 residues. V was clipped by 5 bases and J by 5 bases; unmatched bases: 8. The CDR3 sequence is CASSRSGQENEKLFF. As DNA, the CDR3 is TGTGCCAGCAGTAGATCCGGACAGGAGAATGAAAAACTGTTTTTT.

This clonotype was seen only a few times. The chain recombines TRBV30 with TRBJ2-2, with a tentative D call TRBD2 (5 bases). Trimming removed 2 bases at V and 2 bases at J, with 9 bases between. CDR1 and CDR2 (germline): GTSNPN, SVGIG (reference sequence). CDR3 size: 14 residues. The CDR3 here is CAWSSGLNTGELFF. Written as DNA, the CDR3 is TGTGCCTGGAGTAGCGGACTTAACACCGGGGAGCTGTTTTTT.

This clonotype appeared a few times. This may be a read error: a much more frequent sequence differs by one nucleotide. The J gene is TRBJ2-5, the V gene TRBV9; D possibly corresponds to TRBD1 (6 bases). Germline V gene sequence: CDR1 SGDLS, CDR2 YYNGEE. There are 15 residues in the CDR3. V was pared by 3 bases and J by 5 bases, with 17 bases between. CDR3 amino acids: CASSAESGARETQYF. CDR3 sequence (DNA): TGTGCCAGCAGCGCAGAGTCAGGGGCTCGGGAGACCCAGTACTTC.

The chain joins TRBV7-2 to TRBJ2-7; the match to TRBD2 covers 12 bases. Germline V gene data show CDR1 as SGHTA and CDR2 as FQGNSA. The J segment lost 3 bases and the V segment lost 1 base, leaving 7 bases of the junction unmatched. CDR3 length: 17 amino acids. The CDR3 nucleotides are TGTGCCAGCAGCTTAGGTTGGGCTAGCGGGAGGGACTACGAGCAGTACTTC. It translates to CASSLGWASGRDYEQYF.

This CDR3 reads CASSQDKGLSVFF. For the CDR3, the DNA is TGTGCCAGCAGCCAAGATAAGGGGCTTTCTGTTTTCTTT. This chain uses TRBV14 with TRBJ1-1; D possibly corresponds to TRBD1 (5 bases). V was pared by 0 bases and J by 13 bases, with 15 bases between. The CDR3 sequence is 13 residues long. The germline V gene encodes CDR1 SGHDN and CDR2 FVKESK.

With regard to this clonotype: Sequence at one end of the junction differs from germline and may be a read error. The CDR3 protein is CASSRSGIRPNQETQSF. In DNA, the CDR3 is TGCGCCAGCAGCCGTAGCGGGATCCGCCCGAACCAAGAGACCCAGTCCTTC. V is TRBV5-1 and J is TRBJ2-5; 8 positions agree with TRBD2. The CDR3 spans 17 residues. Germline-derived CDR1 and CDR2 are SGHRS and YFSETQ. The whole variable domain, remainder taken from reference TRBV5-1 and TRBJ2-5, is KAGVTQTPRYLIKTRGQQVTLSCSPISGHRSVSWYQQTPGQGLQFLFEYFSETQRNKGNFPGRFSGRQFSNSRSEMNVSTLELGDSALYLCASSRSGIRPNQETQSFGPGTRLLVL.

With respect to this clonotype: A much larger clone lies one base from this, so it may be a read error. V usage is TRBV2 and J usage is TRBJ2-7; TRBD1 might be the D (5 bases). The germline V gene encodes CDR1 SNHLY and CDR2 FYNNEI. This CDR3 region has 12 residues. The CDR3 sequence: CASTEGVDEQCF. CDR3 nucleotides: TGTGCCAGCACCGAAGGGGTAGACGAGCAGTGCTTC.

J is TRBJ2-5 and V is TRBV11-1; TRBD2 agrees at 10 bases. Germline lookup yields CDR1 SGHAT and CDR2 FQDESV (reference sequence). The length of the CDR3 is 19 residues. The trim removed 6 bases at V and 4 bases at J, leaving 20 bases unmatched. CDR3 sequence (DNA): TGTGCCAGCAGTGAAGATAAAGCGGGAGGGAAGTTTCGGCGAGAGACCCAGTACTTC. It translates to CASSEDKAGGKFRRETQYF.

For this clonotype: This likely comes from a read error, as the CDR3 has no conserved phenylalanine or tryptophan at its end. CDR3 nucleotide sequence: TGTGTCACCAGCCCCGGTGTCCAGGGTGGCACTGAAGCTTTCCTT. Protein sequence: CVTSPGVQGGTEAFL. The V and J genes are TRBV15 and TRBJ1-1; TRBD1 is a possible D gene (5 bases). Germline CDR1 is LNHNV and CDR2 is YYDKDF (reference sequence). This CDR3 has 15 residues.

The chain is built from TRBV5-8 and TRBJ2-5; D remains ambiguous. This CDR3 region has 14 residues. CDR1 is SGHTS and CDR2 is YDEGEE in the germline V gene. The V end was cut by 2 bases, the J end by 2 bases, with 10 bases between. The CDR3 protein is CASSFSGQQETQYF. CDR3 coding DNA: TGTGCCAGCAGCTTTTCTGGGCAGCAAGAGACCCAGTACTTC.

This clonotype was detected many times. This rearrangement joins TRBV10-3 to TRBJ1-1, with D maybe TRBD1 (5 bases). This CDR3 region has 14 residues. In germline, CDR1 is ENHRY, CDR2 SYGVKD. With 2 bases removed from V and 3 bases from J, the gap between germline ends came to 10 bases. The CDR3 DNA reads TGTGCCATCAGTGAGGCAGGGAGAGACACTGAAGCTTTCTTT. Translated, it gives CAISEAGRDTEAFF.

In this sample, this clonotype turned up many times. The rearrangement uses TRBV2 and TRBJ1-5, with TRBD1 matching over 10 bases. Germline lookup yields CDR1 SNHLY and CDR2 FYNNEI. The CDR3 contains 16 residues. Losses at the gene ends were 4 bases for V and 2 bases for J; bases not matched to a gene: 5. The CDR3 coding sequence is TGTGCCAGCAGTGGAGGGGACAGGGGAGGCAATCAGCCCCAGCATTTT. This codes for CASSGGDRGGNQPQHF.

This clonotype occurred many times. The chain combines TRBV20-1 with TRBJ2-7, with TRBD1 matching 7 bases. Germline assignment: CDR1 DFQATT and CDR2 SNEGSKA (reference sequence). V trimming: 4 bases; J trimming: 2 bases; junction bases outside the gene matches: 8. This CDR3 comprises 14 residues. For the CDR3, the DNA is TGCAGTGCTACCGACAGGGTTGGAACCTACGAGCAGTACTTC. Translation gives CSATDRVGTYEQYF.

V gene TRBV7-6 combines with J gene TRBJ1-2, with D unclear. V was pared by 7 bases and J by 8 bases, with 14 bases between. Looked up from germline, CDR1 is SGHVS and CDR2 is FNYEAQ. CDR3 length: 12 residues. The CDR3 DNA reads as TGTGCCAGCACCGTCTGGGGAGTCGGCTACACCTTC. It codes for CASTVWGVGYTF.

CDR3 sequence reads: CSARDIQEVSLGYTF. In DNA, the CDR3 is TGCAGTGCTAGAGATATACAGGAGGTGTCCTTGGGCTACACCTTC. This sequence joins TRBV20-1 and TRBJ1-2; tentatively, D is TRBD1 (5 bases). Germline V lookup: CDR1 DFQATT, CDR2 SNEGSKA (reference sequence). V gave up 0 bases and J gave up 8 bases, with 19 bases separating them. CDR3 size: 15 residues.

The DNA for the CDR3 is TGTGCCAGCAGCTTACGGAGTACCATGAACACTGAAGCTTTCTTT. This codes for CASSLRSTMNTEAFF. This chain uses TRBV14 with TRBJ1-1, with D hard to call. The CDR3 contains 15 residues. Deletions cut 5 bases from V and 0 bases from J, with 13 bases between. The germline V gene encodes CDR1 SGHDN and CDR2 FVKESK.

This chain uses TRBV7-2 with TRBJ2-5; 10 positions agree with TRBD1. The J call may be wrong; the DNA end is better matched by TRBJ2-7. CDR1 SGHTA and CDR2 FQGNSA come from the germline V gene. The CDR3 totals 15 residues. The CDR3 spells CASSRTGGSSYEQYF. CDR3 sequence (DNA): TGTGCCAGCAGCCGGACAGGGGGAAGCTCCTACGAGCAGTACTTC.

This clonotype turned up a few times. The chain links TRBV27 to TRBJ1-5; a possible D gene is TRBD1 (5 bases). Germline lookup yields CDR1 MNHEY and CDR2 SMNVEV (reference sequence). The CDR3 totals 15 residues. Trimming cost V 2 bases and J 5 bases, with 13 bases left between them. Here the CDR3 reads CASSLVFSGDQPQHF. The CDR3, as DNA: TGTGCCAGCAGTTTAGTGTTCTCGGGGGATCAGCCCCAGCATTTT.

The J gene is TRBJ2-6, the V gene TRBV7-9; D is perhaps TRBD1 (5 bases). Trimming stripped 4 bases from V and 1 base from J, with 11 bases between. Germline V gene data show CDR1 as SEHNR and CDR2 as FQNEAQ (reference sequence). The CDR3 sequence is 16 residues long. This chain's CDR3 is CASSSHPGSGANVLTF. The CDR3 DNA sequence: TGTGCCAGCAGCTCGCACCCAGGGTCTGGGGCCAACGTCCTGACTTTC.

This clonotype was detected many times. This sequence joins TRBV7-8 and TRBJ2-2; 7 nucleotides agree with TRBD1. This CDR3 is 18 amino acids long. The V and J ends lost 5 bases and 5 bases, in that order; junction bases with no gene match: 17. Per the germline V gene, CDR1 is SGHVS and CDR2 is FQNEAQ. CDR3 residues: CASSGWDSRTKRTGELFF. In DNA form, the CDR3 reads TGTGCCAGCAGCGGATGGGACAGCCGAACCAAAAGGACCGGGGAGCTGTTTTTT.

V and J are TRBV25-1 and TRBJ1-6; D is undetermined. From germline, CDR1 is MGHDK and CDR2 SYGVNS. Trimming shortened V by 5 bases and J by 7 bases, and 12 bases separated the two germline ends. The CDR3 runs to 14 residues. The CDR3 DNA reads TGTGCCAGCAGTCCTCAGTCGAAAAATTCACCCCTCCACTTT. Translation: CASSPQSKNSPLHF.